This TCR beta chain was found in a study of blood T cell repertoires in COVID-19. Study context: The study drew acute and convalescent COVID-19 samples from the United States, Italy and Spain. The cDNA or gDNA used as material had been derived from T cells, B-cell-depleted T cells, or PBMCs.

Original handling: How many nucleated cells were present was estimated from reference gene primer amplification. Sequenced by immunoSEQ multiplex PCR; TCRdb stores in-frame clones only, minus some. That table gives V, J and clone size, and the DNA gave D and trimming. This table has approximately 150,000 clones, over 70% appearing once. Sequenced: peripheral blood. This receptor was identified in a woman between 70 and 85 years old who had recovered from COVID-19.

The CDR3 protein is CASSLWQGQPQHF. In DNA, the CDR3 is TGTGCCAGCAGTTTGTGGCAGGGTCAGCCCCAGCATTTT. The chain employs TRBV12-3 or TRBV12-4 and TRBJ1-5; a weak D match, TRBD1 (5 bases). The V gene lost 3 bases and the J gene lost 6 bases, with 9 bases spanning the gap. This CDR3 spans 13 amino acids.